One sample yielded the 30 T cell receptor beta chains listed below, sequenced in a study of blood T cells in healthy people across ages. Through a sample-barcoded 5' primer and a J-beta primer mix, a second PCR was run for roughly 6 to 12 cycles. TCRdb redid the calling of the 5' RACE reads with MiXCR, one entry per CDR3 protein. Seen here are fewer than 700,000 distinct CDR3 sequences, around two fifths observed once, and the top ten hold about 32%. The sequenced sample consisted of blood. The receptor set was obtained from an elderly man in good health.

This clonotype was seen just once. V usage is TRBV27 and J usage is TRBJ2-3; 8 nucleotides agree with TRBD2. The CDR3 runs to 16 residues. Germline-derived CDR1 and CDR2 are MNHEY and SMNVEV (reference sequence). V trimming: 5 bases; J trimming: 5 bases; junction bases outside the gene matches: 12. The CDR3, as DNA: TGTGCCAGCAGTCCGGCTCGGACTAGCCCACAAGATACGCAGTATTTT. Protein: CASSPARTSPQDTQYF.

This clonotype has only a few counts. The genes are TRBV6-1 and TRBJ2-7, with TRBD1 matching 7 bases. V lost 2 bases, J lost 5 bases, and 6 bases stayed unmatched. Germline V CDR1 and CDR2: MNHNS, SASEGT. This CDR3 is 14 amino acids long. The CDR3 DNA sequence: TGTGCCAGCAGTGAACGGAACAGGGGCAACGAGCAGTACTTC. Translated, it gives CASSERNRGNEQYF.

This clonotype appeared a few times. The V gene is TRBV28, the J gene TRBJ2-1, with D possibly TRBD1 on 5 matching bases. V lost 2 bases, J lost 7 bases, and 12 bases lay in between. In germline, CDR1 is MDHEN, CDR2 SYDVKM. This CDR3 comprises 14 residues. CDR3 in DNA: TGTGCCAGCAGTTTAGGTCAGGGTCCAAATGAGCAGTTCTTC. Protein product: CASSLGQGPNEQFF.

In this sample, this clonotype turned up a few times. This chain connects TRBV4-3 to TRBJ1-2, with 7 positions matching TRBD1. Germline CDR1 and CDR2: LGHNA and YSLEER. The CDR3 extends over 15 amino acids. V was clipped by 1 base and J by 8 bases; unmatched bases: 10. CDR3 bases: TGCGCCAGCAGCCAAGGCCGGGACAGCCGTTGGGGCTACACCTTC. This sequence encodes CASSQGRDSRWGYTF.

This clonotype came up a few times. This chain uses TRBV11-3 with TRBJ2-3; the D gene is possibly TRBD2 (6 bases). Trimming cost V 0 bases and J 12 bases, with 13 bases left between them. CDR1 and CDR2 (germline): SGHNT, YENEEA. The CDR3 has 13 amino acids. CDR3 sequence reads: CASSLEVGGAQYF. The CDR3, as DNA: TGTGCCAGCAGCTTAGAGGTGGGCGGGGCCCAGTATTTT.

The DNA for the CDR3 is TGTGCCAGCAGCTTAGCGCCTAGCGGGGGGCCGAACACCGGGGAGCTGTTTTTT. Its translation: CASSLAPSGGPNTGELFF. The chain combines TRBV7-6 with TRBJ2-2; 11 nucleotides match TRBD2. This CDR3 has 18 amino acids. Germline CDR1 is SGHVS and CDR2 is FNYEAQ. Trimming at V came to 0 bases and at J to 0 bases, leaving 3 bases not matched to a gene.

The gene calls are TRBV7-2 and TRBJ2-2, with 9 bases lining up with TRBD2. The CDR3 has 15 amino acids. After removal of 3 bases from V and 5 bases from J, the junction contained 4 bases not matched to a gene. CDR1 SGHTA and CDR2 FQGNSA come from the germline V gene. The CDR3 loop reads CASSFTSGSTGELFF. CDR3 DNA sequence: TGTGCCAGCAGCTTTACTAGCGGGTCGACCGGGGAGCTGTTTTTT.

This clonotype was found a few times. The CDR3 DNA reads TGTGCCAGCAGCCCCAGGACGAGTCGGGACGGACTAGCGGAAAACACCGGGGAGCTGTTTTTT. Protein: CASSPRTSRDGLAENTGELFF. The rearrangement joins TRBV11-1 to TRBJ2-2; 10 nucleotides line up with TRBD2. This CDR3 is built from 21 residues. Germline CDR1 and CDR2: SGHAT and FQDESV (reference sequence). Losses at the gene ends were 5 bases for V and 2 bases for J; bases not matched to a gene: 20.

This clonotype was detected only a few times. The CDR3 spells CASRWTGDSYEQYF. Written as DNA, the CDR3 is TGTGCCAGCAGGTGGACAGGGGACTCCTACGAGCAGTACTTC. V gene TRBV27 combines with J gene TRBJ2-7; TRBD1 agrees at 9 bases. With 6 bases clipped from V and 0 bases from J, the junction kept 3 bases outside the gene matches. This CDR3 has 14 residues. Per germline, CDR1 MNHEY and CDR2 SMNVEV (reference sequence).

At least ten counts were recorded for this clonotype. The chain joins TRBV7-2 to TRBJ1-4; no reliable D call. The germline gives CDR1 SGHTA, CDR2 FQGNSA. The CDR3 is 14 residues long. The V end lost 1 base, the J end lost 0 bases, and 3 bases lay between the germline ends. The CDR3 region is CASSLEATNEKLFF. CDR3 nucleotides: TGTGCCAGCAGCTTAGAAGCAACTAATGAAAAACTGTTTTTT.

The CDR3 coding sequence is TGTGCCAGCTGCAGACAGGGGAACACTGAAGCTTTCTTT. It is translated as CASCRQGNTEAFF. V usage is TRBV6-1 and J usage is TRBJ1-1; 7 bases line up with TRBD1. The CDR3 totals 13 residues. Losses at the gene ends were 8 bases for V and 1 base for J; bases not matched to a gene: 4. Germline lookup yields CDR1 MNHNS and CDR2 SASEGT.

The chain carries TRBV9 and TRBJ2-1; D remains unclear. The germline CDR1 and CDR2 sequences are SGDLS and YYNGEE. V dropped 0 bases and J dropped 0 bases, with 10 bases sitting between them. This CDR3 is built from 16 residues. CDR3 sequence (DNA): TGTGCCAGCAGCGTAGGACGGGTAAGCTCCTACAATGAGCAGTTCTTC. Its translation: CASSVGRVSSYNEQFF. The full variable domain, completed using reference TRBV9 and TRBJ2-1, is DSGVTQTPKHLITATGQRVTLRCSPRSGDLSVYWYQQSLDQGLQFLIQYYNGEERAKGNILERFSAQQFPDLHSELNLSSLELGDSALYFCASSVGRVSSYNEQFFGPGTRLTVL.

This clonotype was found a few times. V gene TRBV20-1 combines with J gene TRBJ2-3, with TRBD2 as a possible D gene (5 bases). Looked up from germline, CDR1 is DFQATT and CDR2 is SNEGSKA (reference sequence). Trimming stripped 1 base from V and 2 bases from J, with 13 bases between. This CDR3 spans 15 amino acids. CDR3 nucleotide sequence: TGCAGTGCTAGAGGGGCGAAGACTAACACAGATACGCAGTATTTT. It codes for CSARGAKTNTDTQYF.

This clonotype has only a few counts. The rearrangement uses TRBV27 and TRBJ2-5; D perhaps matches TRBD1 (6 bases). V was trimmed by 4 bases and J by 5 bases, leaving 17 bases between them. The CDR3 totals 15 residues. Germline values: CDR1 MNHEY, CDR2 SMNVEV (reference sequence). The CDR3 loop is CASSSTWTEGETQYF. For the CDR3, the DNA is TGTGCCAGCAGTTCAACCTGGACAGAAGGGGAGACCCAGTACTTC.

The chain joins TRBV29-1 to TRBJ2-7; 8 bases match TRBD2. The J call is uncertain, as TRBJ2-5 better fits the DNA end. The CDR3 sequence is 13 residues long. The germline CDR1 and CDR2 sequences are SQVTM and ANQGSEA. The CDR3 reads CSVLTSASETQYF. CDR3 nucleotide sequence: TGCAGCGTCTTGACTAGCGCCAGCGAGACCCAGTACTTC.

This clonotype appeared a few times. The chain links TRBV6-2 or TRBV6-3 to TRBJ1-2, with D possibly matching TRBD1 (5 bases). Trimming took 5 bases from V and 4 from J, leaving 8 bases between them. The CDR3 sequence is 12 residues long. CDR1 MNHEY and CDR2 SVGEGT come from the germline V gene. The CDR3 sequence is CASSADSYGYTF. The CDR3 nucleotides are TGTGCCAGCAGTGCCGACAGCTATGGCTACACCTTC.

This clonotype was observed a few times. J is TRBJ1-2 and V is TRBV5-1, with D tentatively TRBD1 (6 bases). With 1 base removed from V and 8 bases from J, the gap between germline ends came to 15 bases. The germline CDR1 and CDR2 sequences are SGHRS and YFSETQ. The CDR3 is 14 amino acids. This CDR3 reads CASSLTLQGGGYTF. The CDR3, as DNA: TGCGCCAGCAGCTTGACTTTACAGGGCGGGGGCTACACCTTC.

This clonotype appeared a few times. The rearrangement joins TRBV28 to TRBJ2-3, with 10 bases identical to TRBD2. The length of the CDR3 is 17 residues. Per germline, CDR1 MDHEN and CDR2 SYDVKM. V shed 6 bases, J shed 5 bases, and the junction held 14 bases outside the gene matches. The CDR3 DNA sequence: TGTGCCAGCAGCCTTGGGAGCAGCGGGAGGGCCTTAGATACGCAGTATTTT. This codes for CASSLGSSGRALDTQYF.

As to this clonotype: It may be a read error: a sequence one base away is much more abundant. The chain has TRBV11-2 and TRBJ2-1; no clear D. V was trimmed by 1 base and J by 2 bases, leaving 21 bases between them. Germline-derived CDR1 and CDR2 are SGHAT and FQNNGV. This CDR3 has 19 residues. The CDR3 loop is CASSLGSTRRLKAYNEQFF. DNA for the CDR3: TGTGCCAGCAGCTTAGGCTCCACCCGGCGCCTTAAGGCCTACAATGAGCAGTTCTTC.

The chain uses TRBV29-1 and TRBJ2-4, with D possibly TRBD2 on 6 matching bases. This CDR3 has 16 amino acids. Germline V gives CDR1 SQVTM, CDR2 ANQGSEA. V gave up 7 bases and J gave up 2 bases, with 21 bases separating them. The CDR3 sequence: CSATPGGVGTKNIQYF. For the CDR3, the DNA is TGCAGCGCAACACCCGGCGGGGTAGGGACCAAAAACATTCAGTACTTC. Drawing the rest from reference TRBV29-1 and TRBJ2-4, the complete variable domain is SAVISQKPSRDICQRGTSLTIQCQVDSQVTMMFWYRQQPGQSLTLIATANQGSEATYESGFVIDKFPISRPNLTFSTLTVSNMSPEDSSIYLCSATPGGVGTKNIQYFGAGTRLSVL.

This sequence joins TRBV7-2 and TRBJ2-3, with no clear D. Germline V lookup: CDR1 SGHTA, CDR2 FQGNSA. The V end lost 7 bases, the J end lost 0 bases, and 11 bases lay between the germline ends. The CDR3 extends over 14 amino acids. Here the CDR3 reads CASMSGPSTDTQYF. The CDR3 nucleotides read TGTGCCAGCATGTCCGGGCCTAGCACAGATACGCAGTATTTT. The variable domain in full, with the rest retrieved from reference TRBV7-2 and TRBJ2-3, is GAGVSQSPSNKVTEKGKDVELRCDPISGHTALYWYRQSLGQGLEFLIYFQGNSAPDKSGLPSDRFSAERTGGSVSTLTIQRTQQEDSAVYLCASMSGPSTDTQYFGPGTRLTVL.

For the CDR3, the DNA is TGTGCCAGCAGCTGGACAGCGGGGGGGATAGAGACCCAGTACTTC. The encoded protein is CASSWTAGGIETQYF. The chain is built from TRBV7-6 and TRBJ2-4, with 10 bases matching TRBD2. The DNA end lines up better with TRBJ2-5; the J call may be wrong. The CDR3 runs to 15 residues. Germline V gene data show CDR1 as SGHVS and CDR2 as FNYEAQ.

The CDR3 sequence: CASSLEAGGTETQYF. In nucleotides, the CDR3 is TGTGCCAGCAGTTTAGAAGCGGGGGGGACAGAGACCCAGTACTTC. V is TRBV28 and J is TRBJ2-5; 10 positions agree with TRBD2. Germline lookup yields CDR1 MDHEN and CDR2 SYDVKM. The V and J ends lost 2 bases and 4 bases, in that order; junction bases with no gene match: 4. This CDR3 region has 15 residues.

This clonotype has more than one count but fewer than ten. DNA for the CDR3: TGCAGCGCCGAGCAGGGGGCTCTGGCAGATACGCAGTATTTT. Translated, it gives CSAEQGALADTQYF. The gene calls are TRBV29-1 and TRBJ2-3, with TRBD1 matching over 8 bases. Per germline, CDR1 SQVTM and CDR2 ANQGSEA. V lost 7 bases and J lost 4; bases outside the gene matches: 10. The length of the CDR3 is 14 residues.

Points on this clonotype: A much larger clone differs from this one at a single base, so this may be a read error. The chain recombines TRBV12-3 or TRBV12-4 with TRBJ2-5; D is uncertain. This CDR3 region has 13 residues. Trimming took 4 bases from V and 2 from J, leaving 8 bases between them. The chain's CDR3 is CASSWNLQETQYF. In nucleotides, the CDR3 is TGTGCCAGCAGTTGGAATCTTCAAGAGACCCAGTACTTC.

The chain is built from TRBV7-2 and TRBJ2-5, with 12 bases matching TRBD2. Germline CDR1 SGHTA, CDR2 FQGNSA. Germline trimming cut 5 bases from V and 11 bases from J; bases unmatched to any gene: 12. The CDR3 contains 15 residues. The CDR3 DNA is TGTGCCAGCAGCGCGCTAGCGGGGGGGAACAATGAGCAGTACTTC. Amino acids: CASSALAGGNNEQYF.

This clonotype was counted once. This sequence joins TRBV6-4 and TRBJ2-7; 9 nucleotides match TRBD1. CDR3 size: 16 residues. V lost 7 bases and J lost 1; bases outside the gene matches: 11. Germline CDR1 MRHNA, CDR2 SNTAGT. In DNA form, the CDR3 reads TGTGCCAGCATCACTCCGGGACAGGGAGTTTCCTACGAGCAGTACTTC. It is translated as CASITPGQGVSYEQYF.

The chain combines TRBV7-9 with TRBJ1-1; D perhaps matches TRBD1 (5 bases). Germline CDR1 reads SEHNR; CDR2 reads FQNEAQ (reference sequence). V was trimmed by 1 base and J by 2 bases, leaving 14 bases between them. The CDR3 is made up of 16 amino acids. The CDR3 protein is CASSLEAGPGNTEAFF. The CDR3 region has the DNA TGTGCCAGCAGCTTAGAAGCGGGGCCAGGCAACACTGAAGCTTTCTTT.

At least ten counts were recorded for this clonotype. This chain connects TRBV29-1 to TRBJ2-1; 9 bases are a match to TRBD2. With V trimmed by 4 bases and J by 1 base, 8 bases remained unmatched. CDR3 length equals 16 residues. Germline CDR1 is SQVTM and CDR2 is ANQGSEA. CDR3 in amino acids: CSVGELAGTSYNEQFF. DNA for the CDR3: TGCAGCGTTGGTGAGCTAGCGGGGACATCCTACAATGAGCAGTTCTTC.

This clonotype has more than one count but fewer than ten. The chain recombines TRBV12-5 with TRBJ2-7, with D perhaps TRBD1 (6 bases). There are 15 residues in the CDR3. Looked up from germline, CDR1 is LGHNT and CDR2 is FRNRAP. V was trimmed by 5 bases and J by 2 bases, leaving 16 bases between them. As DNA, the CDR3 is TGTGCTAGTGGTCAAAGCAAGACAGGAACCTACGAGCAGTACTTC. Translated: CASGQSKTGTYEQYF.